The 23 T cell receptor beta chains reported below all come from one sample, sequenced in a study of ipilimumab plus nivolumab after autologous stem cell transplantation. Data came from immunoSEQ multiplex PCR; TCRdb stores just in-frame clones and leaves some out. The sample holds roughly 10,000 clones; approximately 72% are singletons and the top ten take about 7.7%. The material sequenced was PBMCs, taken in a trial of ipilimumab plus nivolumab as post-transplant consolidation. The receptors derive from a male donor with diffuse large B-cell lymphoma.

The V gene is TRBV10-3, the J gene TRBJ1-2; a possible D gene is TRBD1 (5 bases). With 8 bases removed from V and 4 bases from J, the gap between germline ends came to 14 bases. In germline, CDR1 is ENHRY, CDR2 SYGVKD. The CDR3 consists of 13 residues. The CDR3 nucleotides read TGTGCCATCTTCGGGGACGGAGTCTATGGCTACACCTTC. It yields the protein CAIFGDGVYGYTF.

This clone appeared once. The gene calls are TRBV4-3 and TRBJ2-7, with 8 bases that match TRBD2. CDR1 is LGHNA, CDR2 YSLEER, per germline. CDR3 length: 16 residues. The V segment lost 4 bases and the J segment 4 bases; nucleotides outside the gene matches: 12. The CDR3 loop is CASSPQYSGGSYEQYF. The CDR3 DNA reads TGCGCCAGCAGCCCCCAGTACAGCGGGGGTTCTTACGAGCAGTACTTC.

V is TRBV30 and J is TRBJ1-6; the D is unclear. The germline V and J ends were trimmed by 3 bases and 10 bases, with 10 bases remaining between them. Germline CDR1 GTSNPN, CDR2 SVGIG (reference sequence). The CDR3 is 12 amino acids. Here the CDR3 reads CAWRLSRSPLHF. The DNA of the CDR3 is TGTGCCTGGAGACTATCCCGATCACCCCTCCACTTT.

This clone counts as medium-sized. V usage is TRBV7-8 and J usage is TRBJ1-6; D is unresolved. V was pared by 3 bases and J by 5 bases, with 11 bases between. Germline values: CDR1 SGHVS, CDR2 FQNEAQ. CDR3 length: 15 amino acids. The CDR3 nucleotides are TGTGCCAGCAGCTTTTCAGTCAGTAATAATTCACCCCTCCACTTT. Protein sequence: CASSFSVSNNSPLHF.

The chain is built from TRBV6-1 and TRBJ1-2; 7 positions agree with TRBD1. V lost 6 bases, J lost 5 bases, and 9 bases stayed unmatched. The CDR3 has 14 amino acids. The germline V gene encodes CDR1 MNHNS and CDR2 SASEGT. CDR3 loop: CASSRQGEGYGYTF. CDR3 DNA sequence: TGTGCCAGCAGCAGACAGGGAGAAGGGTATGGCTACACCTTC.

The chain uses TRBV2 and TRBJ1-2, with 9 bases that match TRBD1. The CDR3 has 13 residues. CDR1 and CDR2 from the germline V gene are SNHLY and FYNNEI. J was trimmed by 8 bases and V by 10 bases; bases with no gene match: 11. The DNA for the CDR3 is TGTGCCACCTTGATGGACAGGGGAGAAGGCTACACCTTC. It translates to CATLMDRGEGYTF.

Written as DNA, the CDR3 is TGTGCCAGCAGCTTCGGCGAGGCCCAGTACTTC. Translated: CASSFGEAQYF. V gene TRBV5-6 combines with J gene TRBJ2-5; D is ambiguous. The CDR3 consists of 11 residues. Trimming took off 2 bases at V and 9 bases at J, with 8 bases between the two ends. CDR1 is SGHDT and CDR2 is YYEEEE in the germline V gene. Using reference TRBV5-6 and TRBJ2-5 for the parts outside the CDR3, the full variable domain is DAGVTQSPTHLIKTRGQQVTLRCSPKSGHDTVSWYQQALGQGPQFIFQYYEEEERQRGNFPDRFSGHQFPNYSSELNVNALLLGDSALYLCASSFGEAQYFGPGTRLLVL.

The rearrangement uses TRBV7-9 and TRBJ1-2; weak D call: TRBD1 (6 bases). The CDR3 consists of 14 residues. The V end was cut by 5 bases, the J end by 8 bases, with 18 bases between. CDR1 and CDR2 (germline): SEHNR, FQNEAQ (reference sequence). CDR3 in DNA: TGTGCCAGCAGCCTCCTCCGGGACAAAAGGGGCTACACCTTC. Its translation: CASSLLRDKRGYTF.

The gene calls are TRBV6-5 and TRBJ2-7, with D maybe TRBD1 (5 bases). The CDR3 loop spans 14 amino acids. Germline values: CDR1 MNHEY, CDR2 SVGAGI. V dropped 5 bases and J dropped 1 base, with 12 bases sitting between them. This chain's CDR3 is CASSPQGESYEQYF. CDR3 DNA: TGTGCCAGCAGTCCCCAGGGTGAATCCTACGAGCAGTACTTC.

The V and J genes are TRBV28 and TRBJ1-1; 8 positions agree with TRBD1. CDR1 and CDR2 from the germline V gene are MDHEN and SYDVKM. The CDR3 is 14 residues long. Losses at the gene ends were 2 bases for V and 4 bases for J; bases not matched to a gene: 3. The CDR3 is CASSLTQGGTEAFF. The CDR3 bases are TGTGCCAGCAGTTTAACACAGGGGGGCACTGAAGCTTTCTTT. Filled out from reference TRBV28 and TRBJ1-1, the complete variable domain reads DVKVTQSSRYLVKRTGEKVFLECVQDMDHENMFWYRQDPGLGLRLIYFSYDVKMKEKGDIPEGYSVSREKKERFSLILESASTNQTSMYLCASSLTQGGTEAFFGQGTRLTVV.

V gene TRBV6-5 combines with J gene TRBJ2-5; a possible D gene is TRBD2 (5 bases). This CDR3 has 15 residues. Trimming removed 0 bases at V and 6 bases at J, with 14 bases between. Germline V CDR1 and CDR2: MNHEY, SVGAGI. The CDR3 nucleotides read TGTGCCAGCAGTTACTCGTTGAGGGTCGTGCAGACCCAGTACTTC. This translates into CASSYSLRVVQTQYF.

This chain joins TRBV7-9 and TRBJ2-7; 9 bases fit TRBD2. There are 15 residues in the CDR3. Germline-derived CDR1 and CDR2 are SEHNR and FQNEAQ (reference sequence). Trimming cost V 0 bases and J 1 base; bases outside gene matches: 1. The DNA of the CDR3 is TGTGCCAGCAGCTTAGCAGCGGGAGGTTCCTACGAGCAGTACTTC. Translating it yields CASSLAAGGSYEQYF.

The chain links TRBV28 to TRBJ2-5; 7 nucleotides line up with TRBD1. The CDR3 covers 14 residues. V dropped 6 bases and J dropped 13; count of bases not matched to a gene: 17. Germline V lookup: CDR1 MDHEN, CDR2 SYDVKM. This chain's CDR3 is CASRRPTGLDHLYF. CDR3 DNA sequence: TGTGCCAGCAGACGGCCGACAGGGCTAGACCATCTGTACTTC. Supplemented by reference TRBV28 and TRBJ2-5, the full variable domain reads DVKVTQSSRYLVKRTGEKVFLECVQDMDHENMFWYRQDPGLGLRLIYFSYDVKMKEKGDIPEGYSVSREKKERFSLILESASTNQTSMYLCASRRPTGLDHLYFGPGTRLLVL.

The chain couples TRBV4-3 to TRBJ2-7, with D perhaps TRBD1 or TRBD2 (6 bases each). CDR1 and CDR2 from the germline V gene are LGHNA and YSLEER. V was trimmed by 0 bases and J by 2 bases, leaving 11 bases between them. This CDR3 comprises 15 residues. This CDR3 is CASSQDWGAAYEQYF. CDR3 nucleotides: TGCGCCAGCAGCCAAGATTGGGGGGCCGCCTACGAGCAGTACTTC.

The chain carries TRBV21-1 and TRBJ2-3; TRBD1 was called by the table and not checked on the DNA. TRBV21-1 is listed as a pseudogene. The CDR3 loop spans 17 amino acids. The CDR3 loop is CASSKLGQGASTDTQYF. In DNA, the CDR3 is TGTGCCAGCAGCAAACTAGGACAGGGGGCTAGCACAGATACGCAGTATTTT.

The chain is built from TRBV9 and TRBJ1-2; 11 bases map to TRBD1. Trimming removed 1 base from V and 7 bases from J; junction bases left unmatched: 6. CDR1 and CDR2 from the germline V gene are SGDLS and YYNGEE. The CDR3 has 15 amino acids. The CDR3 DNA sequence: TGTGCCAGCAGCGTAAGGGACAGGGGGGCTGGTGGCTACACCTTC. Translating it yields CASSVRDRGAGGYTF. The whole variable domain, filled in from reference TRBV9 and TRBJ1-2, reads DSGVTQTPKHLITATGQRVTLRCSPRSGDLSVYWYQQSLDQGLQFLIQYYNGEERAKGNILERFSAQQFPDLHSELNLSSLELGDSALYFCASSVRDRGAGGYTFGSGTRLTVV.

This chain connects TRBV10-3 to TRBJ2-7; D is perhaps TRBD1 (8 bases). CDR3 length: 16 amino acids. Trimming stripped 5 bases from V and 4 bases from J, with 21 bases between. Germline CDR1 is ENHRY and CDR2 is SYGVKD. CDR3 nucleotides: TGTGCCATCAGTAATCCGGGACAGGTCGGGGGGTACGAGCAGTACTTC. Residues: CAISNPGQVGGYEQYF.

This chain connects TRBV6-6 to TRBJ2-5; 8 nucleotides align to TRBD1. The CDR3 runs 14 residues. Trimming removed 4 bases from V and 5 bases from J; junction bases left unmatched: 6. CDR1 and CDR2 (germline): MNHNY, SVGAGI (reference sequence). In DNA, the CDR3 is TGTGCCAGCAGTTCCACAGGGGGGTTGGAGACCCAGTACTTC. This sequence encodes CASSSTGGLETQYF.

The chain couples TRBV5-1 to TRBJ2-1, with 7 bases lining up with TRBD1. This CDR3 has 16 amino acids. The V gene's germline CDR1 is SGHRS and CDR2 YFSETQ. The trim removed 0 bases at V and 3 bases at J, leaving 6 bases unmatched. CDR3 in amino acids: CASSLEPGQYYNEQFF. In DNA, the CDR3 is TGCGCCAGCAGCTTGGAACCGGGACAGTACTACAATGAGCAGTTCTTC.

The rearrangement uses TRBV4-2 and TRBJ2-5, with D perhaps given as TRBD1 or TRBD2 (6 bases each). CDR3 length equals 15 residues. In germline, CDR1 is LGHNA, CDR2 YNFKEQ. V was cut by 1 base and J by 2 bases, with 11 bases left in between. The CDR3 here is CASSQAGALQETQYF. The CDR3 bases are TGTGCCAGCAGCCAAGCGGGGGCACTGCAAGAGACCCAGTACTTC.

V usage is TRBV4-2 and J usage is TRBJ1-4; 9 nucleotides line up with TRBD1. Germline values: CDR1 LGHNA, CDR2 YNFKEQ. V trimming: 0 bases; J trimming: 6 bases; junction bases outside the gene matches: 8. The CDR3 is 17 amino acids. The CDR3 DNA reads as TGTGCCAGCAGCCAAGATCGGAAGGGACAGGGTGATGAAAAACTGTTTTTT. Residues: CASSQDRKGQGDEKLFF.

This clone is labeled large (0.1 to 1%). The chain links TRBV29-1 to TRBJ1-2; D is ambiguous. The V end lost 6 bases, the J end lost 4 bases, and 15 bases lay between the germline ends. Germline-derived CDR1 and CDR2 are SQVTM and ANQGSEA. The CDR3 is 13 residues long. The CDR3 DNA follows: TGCAGCGTCGACCCCGAGGGAGGCTATGGCTACACCTTC. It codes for CSVDPEGGYGYTF.

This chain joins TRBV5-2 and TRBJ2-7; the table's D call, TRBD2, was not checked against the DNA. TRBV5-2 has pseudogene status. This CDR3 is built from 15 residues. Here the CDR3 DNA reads TGCGCCAGCAGCCAAGGGGACCGCTCGGGGGACGAGCAGTACTTC. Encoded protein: CASSQGDRSGDEQYF.